This record looks at one T cell receptor beta chain sequence and its context. Its antigen is unknown. Base qualities were left out, and no much larger clone turns up one base away. These data come from a study of shared clonotypes between healthy human individuals (dated by TCRdb to the early 2020s). Concerning the study at large: The cohort included three men and a couple of women between 18 and 49 years of age. For each donor, CD4 naive and CD4 memory were each run on three plates, CD8 naive on two plates, and CD8 memory on one plate. Blood TCR repertoires of a handful of healthy adults were deeply sequenced to estimate repertoire size and the extent of clonotype sharing between individuals. Libraries were prepared and TCR repertoires were sequenced by different laboratories using diverse techniques, in order to increase sequencing depth and limit assay-specific biases. Each donor's leukapheresis produced roughly between roughly 0.85 and 9.5 billion PBMCs.

Results and caveats for the whole study, not just this receptor: Pairwise subsampling led to the expectation that sequencing depth would affect the degree of clonotype sharing among donors. Sampling was restricted to blood, and TCR repertoires in tissues likely differ from the TCR repertoires found in blood. Larger estimated clonotype richness was generally found for naive subsets than for memory subsets. About 5% of naive CD4, 3% to 4% of naive CD8, 2.3% of memory CD4, and 0.4% of memory CD8 clonotypes were shared across a few donors. Rarefaction of sorted-subset datasets indicated incomplete sequencing despite the large sequencing depth. The genetic and exposure-history diversity represented was limited by the small number of donors. Higher generation probabilities were observed for clonotypes shared by all four sorted-subset donors than for non-shared clonotypes.

The donors were healthy, HIV-negative adults who had no recently reported acute infections or vaccinations. Every donor was a Caucasian adult living in Nashville, Tennessee, USA. CD4+ T cells were enriched by magnetic negative selection; naive cells were then positively selected on CD45RA, and the negative fraction formed the memory subset. Blood was obtained by leukapheresis, after which PBMCs were separated by Ficoll-Histopaque density gradient centrifugation and cryopreserved in liquid nitrogen vapor phase. Analytical flow cytometry was used to check the purity and quantity of every magnetically sorted T cell population. Genomic DNA was isolated from each sorted fraction and quantified by UV absorbance on a Nanodrop 2000c. The cysteine opens and the phenylalanine closes a CDR3 of 17 amino acids. Only the CDR3 part of the read is kept: 51 bases, read in frame from the first base. V lost 6 bases and J lost 0 bases, and the count of bases not matched to a germline gene is 8. The germline V gene yields MDHEN for CDR1 and SYDVKM for CDR2.

TCR CDR3 regions were amplified from genomic DNA by multiplex PCR using the deep immunoSEQ assay. Genomic DNA extracted from each cell subset was distributed evenly over all wells of several immunoSEQ 96-well plates, and each plate served as one replicate. For sorted subsets, approximately 190 ng of genomic DNA, equivalent to 30,000 or so T cell genomes, went into each replicate PCR. Purified libraries were quantified with a Qubit 3.0 fluorometer, sized on a Bioanalyzer 2100, and re-quantified with the KAPA Library Quantification kit. A separate single-read 150-cycle Illumina NextSeq 550 flow cell was used to sequence each immunoSEQ 96-well plate. Per the original workflow: The immunoSEQ output contained only junctional sequences without quality scores, so filtering could not match that applied to full-length reads. To assign V/J genes and CDR3, sequences were annotated using PyIR, a Python wrapper for IgBLAST v1.9, with IMGT germline references. Reads were removed for weak V/J assignments (E-value above 1e-6), missing CDR3, stop codons, out-of-frame junctions, or ambiguous translated residues. A V3J clonotype was defined by an identical inferred V gene, J gene, and CDR3 amino acid sequence. The percentage overlap between two repertoires was calculated by dividing the number of shared unique clonotypes by the size of the smaller repertoire. Repertoire richness was assessed with RTK rarefaction, the Chao1 estimator, and Recon v2.1 estimates of unobserved clonotypes. Generation probabilities were computed with OLGA for all TCRbeta clonotypes obtained by the gDNA method from several donors. TCRdb took this table from immuneACCESS and kept in-frame rearrangements with V and J called. Such tables lack part of the clones; where checked against another copy, unresolved V genes explain under half of the gap, and the rest is unexplained. From that table come the V and J calls and clone size; the DNA was used to work out D and trimming. For this sample there are 2,500,000 or so clones; 90% to 95% appear just once. The biggest ten clones account for 0.36% of the sample.

Rearrangement joined TRBV28 to TRBJ1-5, with 10 bases aligning to TRBD1. The TCR was taken from a young man in good health. Some clones in this sample may be carry-over from other donors' samples. The sample consisted of naive CD4+ T cells from PBMCs. The sample's cell subset or site, from its label and the paper: CD45RA+ positively selected. This receptor carries the CDR3 CASRTPGQGTSNQPQHF. The DNA reads as follows: TGTGCCAGCAGAACACCGGGACAGGGGACTAGCAATCAGCCCCAGCATTTT.